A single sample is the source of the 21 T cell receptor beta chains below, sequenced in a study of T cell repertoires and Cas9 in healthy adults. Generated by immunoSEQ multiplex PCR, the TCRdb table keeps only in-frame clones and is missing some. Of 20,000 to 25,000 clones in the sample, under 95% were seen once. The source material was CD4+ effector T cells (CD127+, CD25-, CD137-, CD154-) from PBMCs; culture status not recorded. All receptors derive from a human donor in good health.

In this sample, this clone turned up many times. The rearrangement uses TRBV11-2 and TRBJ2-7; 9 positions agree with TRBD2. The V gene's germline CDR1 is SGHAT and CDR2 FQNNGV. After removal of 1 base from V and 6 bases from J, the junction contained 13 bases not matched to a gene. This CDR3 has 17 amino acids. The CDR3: CASSLGAGGPGLGEQYF. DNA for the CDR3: TGTGCCAGCAGCTTAGGGGCGGGGGGGCCCGGTCTGGGCGAGCAGTACTTC.

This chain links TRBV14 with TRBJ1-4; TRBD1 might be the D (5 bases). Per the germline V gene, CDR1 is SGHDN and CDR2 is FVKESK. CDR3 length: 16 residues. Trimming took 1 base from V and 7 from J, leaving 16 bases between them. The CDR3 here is CASSQAKGDYSEKLFF. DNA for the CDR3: TGTGCCAGCAGCCAAGCAAAAGGGGACTACAGTGAAAAACTGTTTTTT.

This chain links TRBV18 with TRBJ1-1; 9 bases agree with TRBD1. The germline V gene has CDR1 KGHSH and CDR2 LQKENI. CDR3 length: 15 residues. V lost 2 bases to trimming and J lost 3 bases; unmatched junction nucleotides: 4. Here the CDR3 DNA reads TGTGCCAGCTCACCAGAGACAGGGGGACACACTGAAGCTTTCTTT. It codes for CASSPETGGHTEAFF.

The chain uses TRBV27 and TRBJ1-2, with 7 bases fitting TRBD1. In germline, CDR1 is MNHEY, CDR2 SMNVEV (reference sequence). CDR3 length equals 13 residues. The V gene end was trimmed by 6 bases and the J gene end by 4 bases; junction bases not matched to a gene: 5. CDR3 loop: CASSRDRAYGYTF. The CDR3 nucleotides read TGTGCCAGCAGCAGAGACAGGGCCTATGGCTACACCTTC.

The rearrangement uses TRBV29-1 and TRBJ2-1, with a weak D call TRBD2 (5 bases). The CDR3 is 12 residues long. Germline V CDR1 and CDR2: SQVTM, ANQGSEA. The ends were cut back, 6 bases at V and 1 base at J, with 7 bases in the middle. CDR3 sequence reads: CSVLESYNEQFF. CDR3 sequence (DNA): TGCAGCGTACTAGAGTCCTACAATGAGCAGTTCTTC.

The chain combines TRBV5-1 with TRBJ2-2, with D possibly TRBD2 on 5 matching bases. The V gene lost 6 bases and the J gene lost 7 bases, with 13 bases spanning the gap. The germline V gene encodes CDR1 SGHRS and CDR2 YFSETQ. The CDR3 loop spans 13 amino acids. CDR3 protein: CASTSLEGGELFF. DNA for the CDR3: TGCGCCAGCACCAGTCTTGAGGGCGGGGAGCTGTTTTTT. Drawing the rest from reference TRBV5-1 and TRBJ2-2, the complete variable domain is KAGVTQTPRYLIKTRGQQVTLSCSPISGHRSVSWYQQTPGQGLQFLFEYFSETQRNKGNFPGRFSGRQFSNSRSEMNVSTLELGDSALYLCASTSLEGGELFFGEGSRLTVL.

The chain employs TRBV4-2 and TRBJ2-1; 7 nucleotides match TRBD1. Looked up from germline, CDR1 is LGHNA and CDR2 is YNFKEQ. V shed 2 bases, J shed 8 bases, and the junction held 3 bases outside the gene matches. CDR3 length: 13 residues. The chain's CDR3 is CASSQRQGDEQFF. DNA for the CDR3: TGTGCCAGCAGCCAAAGACAGGGAGATGAGCAGTTCTTC.

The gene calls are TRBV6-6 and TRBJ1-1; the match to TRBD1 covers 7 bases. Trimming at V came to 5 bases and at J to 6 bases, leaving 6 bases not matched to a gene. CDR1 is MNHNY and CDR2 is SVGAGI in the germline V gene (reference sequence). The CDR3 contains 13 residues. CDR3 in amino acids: CASSTTGSPEAFF. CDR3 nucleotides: TGTGCCAGCAGTACGACAGGGTCTCCTGAAGCTTTCTTT.

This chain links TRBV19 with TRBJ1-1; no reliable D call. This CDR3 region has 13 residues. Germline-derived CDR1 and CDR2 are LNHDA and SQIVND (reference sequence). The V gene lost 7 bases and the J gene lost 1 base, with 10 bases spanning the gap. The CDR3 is CASTPDPNTEAFF. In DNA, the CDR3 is TGTGCCAGTACCCCGGACCCGAACACTGAAGCTTTCTTT.

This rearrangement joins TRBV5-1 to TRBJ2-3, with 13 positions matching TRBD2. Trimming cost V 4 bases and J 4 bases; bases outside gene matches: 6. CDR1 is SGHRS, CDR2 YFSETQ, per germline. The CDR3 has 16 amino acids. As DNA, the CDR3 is TGCGCCAGCAGCACGAGGACTAGCGGGAGTGCAGATACGCAGTATTTT. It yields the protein CASSTRTSGSADTQYF.

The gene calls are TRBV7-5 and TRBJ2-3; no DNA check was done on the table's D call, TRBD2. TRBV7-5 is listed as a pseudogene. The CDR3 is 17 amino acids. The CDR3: CVRSNRLVPKSTDTQYF. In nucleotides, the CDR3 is TGTGTCAGAAGCAACCGACTAGTCCCCAAAAGCACAGATACGCAGTATTTT.

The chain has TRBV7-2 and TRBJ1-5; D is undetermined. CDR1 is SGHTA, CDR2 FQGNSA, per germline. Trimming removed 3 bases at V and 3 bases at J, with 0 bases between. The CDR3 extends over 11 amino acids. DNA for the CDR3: TGTGCCAGCAGCTTCAATCAGCCCCAGCATTTT. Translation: CASSFNQPQHF.

The CDR3 DNA follows: TGCGCCAGCAGCTTGGGCGACAGAGGCCCTGAAGCTTTCTTT. It translates to CASSLGDRGPEAFF. The gene calls are TRBV5-1 and TRBJ1-1; weak D call: TRBD1 (5 bases). This CDR3 contains 14 residues. CDR1 is SGHRS and CDR2 is YFSETQ in the germline V gene. Trimming took 0 bases from V and 6 from J, leaving 12 bases between them.

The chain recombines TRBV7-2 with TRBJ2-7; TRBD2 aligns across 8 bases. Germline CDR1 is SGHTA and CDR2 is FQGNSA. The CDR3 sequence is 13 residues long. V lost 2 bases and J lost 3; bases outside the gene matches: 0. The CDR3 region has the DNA TGTGCCAGCAGCTTAAGCGGGAGCTACGAGCAGTACGTC. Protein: CASSLSGSYEQYV.

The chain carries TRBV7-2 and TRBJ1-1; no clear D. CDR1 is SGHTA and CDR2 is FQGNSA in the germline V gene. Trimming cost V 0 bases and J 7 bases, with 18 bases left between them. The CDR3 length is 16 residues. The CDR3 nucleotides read TGTGCCAGCAGCTTAGCGTGGCAGTTGGCCGATTATGAAGCTTTCTTT. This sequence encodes CASSLAWQLADYEAFF. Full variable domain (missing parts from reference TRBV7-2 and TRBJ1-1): GAGVSQSPSNKVTEKGKDVELRCDPISGHTALYWYRQSLGQGLEFLIYFQGNSAPDKSGLPSDRFSAERTGGSVSTLTIQRTQQEDSAVYLCASSLAWQLADYEAFFGQGTRLTVV.

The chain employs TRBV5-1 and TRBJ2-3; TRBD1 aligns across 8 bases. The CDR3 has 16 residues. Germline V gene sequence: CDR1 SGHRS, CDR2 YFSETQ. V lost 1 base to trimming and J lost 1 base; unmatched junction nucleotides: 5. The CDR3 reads CASSLLTQGGTDTQYF. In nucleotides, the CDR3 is TGCGCCAGCAGCTTGTTAACACAGGGGGGCACAGATACGCAGTATTTT.

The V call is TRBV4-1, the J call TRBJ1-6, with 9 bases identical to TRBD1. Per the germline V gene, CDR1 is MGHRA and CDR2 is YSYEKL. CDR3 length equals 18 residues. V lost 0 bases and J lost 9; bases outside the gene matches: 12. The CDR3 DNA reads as TGCGCCAGCAGCCAAGATGGGACAGGGTACCTTTTGGGTTCACCCCTCCACTTT. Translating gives CASSQDGTGYLLGSPLHF.

The chain's CDR3 is CASSGGASTDTQYF. For the CDR3, the DNA is TGCGCCAGCAGCGGGGGAGCCAGCACAGATACGCAGTATTTT. The chain uses TRBV5-1 and TRBJ2-3; the D call may be TRBD1 or TRBD2 (5 bases each). V gave up 4 bases and J gave up 0 bases, with 9 bases separating them. Germline CDR1 SGHRS, CDR2 YFSETQ. CDR3 size: 14 residues.

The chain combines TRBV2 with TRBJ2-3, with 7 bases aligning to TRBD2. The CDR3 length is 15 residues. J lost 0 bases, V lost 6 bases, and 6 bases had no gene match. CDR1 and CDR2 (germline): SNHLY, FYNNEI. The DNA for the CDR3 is TGTGCCAGCAGGACGGCGGGAGCTAGCACAGATACGCAGTATTTT. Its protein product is CASRTAGASTDTQYF.

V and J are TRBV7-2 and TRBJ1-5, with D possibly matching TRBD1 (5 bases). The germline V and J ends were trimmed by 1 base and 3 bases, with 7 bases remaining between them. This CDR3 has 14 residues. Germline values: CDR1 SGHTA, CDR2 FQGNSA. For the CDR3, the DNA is TGTGCCAGCAGCTTAGACAGGATCAATCAGCCCCAGCATTTT. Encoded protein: CASSLDRINQPQHF.

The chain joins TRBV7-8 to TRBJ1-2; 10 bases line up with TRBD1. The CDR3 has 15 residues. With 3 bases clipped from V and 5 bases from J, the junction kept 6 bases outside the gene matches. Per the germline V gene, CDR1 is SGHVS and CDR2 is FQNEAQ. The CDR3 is CASSFGQGGAYGYTF. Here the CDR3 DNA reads TGTGCCAGCAGCTTCGGACAGGGGGGGGCATATGGCTACACCTTC.